This T cell receptor beta chain was sequenced during a study of cytomegalovirus exposure and HLA in healthy donors. PCR was performed using 60 Vbeta and 13 Jbeta primers. Libraries were prepared by immunoSEQ multiplex PCR; TCRdb keeps only in-frame clonotypes and omits some of them. The sample has 120,000 to 150,000 clones, roughly 80% seen once. Study findings and constraints: Previously analyzed data showed that most TCR beta V segments were productive at a frequency of about 90% or about 30%. Some highly shared sequence variants likely arose as a pipeline artifact. The HLA-A and HLA-B alleles of most subjects were reportedly predicted accurately from TCR beta sequences.

The CDR3 covers 15 residues. Trimming cost V 5 bases and J 2 bases, with 15 bases left between them. Per the germline V gene, CDR1 is LGHNA and CDR2 is YSLEER. Note on this clone: Its antigen is undetermined.

This chain joins TRBV4-3 and TRBJ1-1; the D is unclear. Sequenced input: PBMCs. The receptor comes from a woman aged 45-65 years in good health and CMV-seropositive. The CDR3 DNA is TGCGCCAGCAGCGAAACGCAGCGGAGAAACACTGAAGCTTTCTTT. Protein product: CASSETQRRNTEAFF.